The TCR beta chain under discussion was sequenced for a study of T cell repertoires in cytomegalovirus infection. Study background: Use of recently identified HLA-C-restricted and well-studied HLA-B-restricted CMV epitopes was part of the study. Matching HLA type and CMV infection were both indicated by public TCR beta signatures.

This clonotype was detected a few times. Its specificity is unknown. TCRdb processed the reads anew with MiXCR; each CDR3 protein has one entry. Counted here are 69,000 or so distinct CDR3 sequences, roughly 28% occurring once; the ten biggest clones make up 45% to 65%. The CDR3 is made up of 13 amino acids. Germline V gene data show CDR1 as SEHNR and CDR2 as FQNEAQ (reference sequence). V was pared by 8 bases and J by 4 bases, with 11 bases between. The sample here was CD8+ T cells from cultured PBMCs, taken from culture after CMV antigen stimulation. This clonotype was sampled from a human donor in good health (CMV status not recorded). Some clones in this sample may be carry-over from other donors' samples. The chain uses TRBV7-9 and TRBJ2-2; D is undetermined. CDR3 sequence: CASEGASTGELFF. The CDR3 DNA follows: TGTGCCAGCGAAGGAGCCAGCACCGGGGAGCTGTTTTTT.